A few counts support the clone carrying this T cell receptor beta chain. Its antigen is unidentified. TCRdb passed the 5' RACE reads through MiXCR, listing each CDR3 protein once. The sample lists about 320,000 distinct CDR3 sequences, roughly 4.3% seen once, with 15% to 20% in the top ten. The source of the sample is a study of T cells after yellow fever vaccination. Background on the study: Libraries from low-cell-number fractions were prepared with the SMART-Seq v4 Ultra Low Input RNA kit.

Broader study findings: FACS-sorted repertoires could harbor abundant contaminating bulk-population clonotypes. Most primary-vaccination clones recurred post-booster (just under 98% CD4, 88% CD8). Weaker, the secondary response peaked sooner, at day 5 versus 15.

Losses at the gene ends were 5 bases for V and 2 bases for J; bases not matched to a gene: 9. CDR3 length equals 15 residues. The material sequenced was PBMCs, taken 15 days after the yellow fever booster vaccination. This receptor was obtained from a man between 18 and 35 years old who received the YFV17D yellow fever vaccine. V and J are TRBV12-3 or TRBV12-4 and TRBJ2-7; 7 bases line up with TRBD1. CDR3 in DNA: TGTGCCAGCAGTACTCGGTCAGGGGGAGCCTACGAGCAGTACTTC. The encoded protein is CASSTRSGGAYEQYF.